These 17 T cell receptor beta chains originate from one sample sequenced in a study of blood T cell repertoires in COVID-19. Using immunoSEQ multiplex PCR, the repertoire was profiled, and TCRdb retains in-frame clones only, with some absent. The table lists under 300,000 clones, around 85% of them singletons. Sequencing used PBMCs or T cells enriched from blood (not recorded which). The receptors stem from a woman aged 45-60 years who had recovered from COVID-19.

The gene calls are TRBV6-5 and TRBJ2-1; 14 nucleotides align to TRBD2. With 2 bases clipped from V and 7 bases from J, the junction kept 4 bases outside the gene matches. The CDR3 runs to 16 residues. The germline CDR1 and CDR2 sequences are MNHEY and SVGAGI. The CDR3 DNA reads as TGTGCCAGCAGTTACGCCTGGACTAGCGGGAGGAATGAGCAGTTCTTC. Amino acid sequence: CASSYAWTSGRNEQFF.

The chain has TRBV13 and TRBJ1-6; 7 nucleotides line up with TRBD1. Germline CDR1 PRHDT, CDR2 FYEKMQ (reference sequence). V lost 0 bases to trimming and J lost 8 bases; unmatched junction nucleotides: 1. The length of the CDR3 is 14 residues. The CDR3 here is CASSLGTGYSPLHF. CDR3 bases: TGTGCCAGCAGCTTAGGGACAGGGTATTCACCCCTCCACTTT.

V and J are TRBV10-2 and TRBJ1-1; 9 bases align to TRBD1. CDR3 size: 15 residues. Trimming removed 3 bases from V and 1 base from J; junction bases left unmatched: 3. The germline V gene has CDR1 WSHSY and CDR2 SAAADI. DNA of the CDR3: TGCGCCAGCAGTGATAGGACAGGGGCGAACACTGAAGCTTTCTTT. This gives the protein CASSDRTGANTEAFF.

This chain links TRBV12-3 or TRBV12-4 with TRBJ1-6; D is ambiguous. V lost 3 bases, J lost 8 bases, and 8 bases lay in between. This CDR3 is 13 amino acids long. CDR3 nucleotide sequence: TGTGCCAGCAGTTTGGTGCGGGATTCACCCCTCCACTTT. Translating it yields CASSLVRDSPLHF.

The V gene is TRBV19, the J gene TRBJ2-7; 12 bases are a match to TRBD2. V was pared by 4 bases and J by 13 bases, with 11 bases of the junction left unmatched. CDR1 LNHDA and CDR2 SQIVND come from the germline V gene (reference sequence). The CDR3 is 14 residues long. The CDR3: CASSTRGLAGSVYF. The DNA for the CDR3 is TGTGCCAGTAGTACGAGGGGACTAGCGGGTTCAGTCTACTTC.

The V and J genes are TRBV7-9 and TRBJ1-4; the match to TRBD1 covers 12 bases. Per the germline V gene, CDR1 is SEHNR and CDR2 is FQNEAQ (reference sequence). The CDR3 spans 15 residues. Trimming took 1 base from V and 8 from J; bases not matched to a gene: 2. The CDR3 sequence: CASSLEGTGGEKLFF. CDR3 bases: TGTGCCAGCAGCTTAGAAGGGACAGGGGGCGAAAAACTGTTTTTT.

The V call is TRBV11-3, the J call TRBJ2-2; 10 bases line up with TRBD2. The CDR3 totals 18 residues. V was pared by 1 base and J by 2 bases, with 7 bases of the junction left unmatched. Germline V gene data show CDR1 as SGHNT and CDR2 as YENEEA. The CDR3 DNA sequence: TGTGCCAGCAGCTTAGTGGGGACTAGCGCGCTCAACACCGGGGAGCTGTTTTTT. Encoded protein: CASSLVGTSALNTGELFF.

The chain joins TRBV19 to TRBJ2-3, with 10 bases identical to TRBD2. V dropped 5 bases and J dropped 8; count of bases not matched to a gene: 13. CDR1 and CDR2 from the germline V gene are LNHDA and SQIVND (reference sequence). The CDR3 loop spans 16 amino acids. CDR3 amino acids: CASSGVASGSSGTQYF. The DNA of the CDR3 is TGTGCCAGTAGTGGAGTGGCTAGCGGGAGTAGTGGTACGCAGTATTTT.

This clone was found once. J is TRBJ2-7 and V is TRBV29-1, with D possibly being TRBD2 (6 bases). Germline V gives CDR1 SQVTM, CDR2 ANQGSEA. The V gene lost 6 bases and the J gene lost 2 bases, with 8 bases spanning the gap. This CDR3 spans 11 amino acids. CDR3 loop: CSVGLTYEQYF. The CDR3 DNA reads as TGCAGCGTGGGACTCACCTACGAGCAGTACTTC.

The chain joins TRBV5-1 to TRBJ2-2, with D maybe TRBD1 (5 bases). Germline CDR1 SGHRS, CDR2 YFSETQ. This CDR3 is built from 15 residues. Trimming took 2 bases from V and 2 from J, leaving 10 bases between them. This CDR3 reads CASSLGHQNTGELFF. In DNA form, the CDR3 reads TGCGCCAGCAGCTTAGGACACCAAAACACCGGGGAGCTGTTTTTT.

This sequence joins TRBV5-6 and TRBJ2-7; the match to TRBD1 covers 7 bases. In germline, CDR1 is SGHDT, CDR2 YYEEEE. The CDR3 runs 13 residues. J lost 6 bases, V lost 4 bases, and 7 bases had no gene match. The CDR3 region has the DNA TGTGCCAGCAGCCTGAGGGCAGGGGGCGAGCAGTACTTC. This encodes CASSLRAGGEQYF.

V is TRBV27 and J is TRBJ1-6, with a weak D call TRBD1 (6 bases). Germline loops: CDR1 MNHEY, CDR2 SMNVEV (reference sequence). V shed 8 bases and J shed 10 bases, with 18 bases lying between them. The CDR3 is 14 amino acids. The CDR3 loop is CASRRTGTGSPLHF. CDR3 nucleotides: TGTGCCAGCCGCAGAACAGGGACCGGCTCACCCCTCCACTTT.

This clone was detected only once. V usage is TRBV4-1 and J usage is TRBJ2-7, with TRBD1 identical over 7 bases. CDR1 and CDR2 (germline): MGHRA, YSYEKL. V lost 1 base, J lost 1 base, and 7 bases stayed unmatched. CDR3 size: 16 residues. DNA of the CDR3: TGCGCCAGCAGCCAAGGATTACAGGGGCTATCCTACGAGCAGTACTTC. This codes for CASSQGLQGLSYEQYF.

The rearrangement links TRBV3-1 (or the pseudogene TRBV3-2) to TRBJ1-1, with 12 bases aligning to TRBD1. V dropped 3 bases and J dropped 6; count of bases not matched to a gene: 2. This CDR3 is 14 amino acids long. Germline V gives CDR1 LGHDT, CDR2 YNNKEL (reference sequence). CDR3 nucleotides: TGTGCCAGCAGCCACGGGACAGGGGGCCCTGAAGCTTTCTTT. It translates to CASSHGTGGPEAFF.

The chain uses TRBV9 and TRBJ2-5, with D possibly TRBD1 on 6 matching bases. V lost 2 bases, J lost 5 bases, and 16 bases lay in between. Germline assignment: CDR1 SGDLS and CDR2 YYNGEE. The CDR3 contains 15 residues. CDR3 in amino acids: CASSVSEQGGETQYF. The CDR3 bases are TGTGCCAGCAGCGTTTCCGAACAGGGCGGTGAGACCCAGTACTTC. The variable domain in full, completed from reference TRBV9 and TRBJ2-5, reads DSGVTQTPKHLITATGQRVTLRCSPRSGDLSVYWYQQSLDQGLQFLIQYYNGEERAKGNILERFSAQQFPDLHSELNLSSLELGDSALYFCASSVSEQGGETQYFGPGTRLLVL.

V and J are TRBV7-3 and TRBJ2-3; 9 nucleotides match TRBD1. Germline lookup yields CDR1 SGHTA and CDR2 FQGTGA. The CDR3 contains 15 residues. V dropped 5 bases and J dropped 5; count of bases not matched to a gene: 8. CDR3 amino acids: CASSTGTGRGDTQYF. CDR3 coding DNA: TGTGCCAGCAGCACCGGGACAGGGCGGGGAGATACGCAGTATTTT.

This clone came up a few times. The CDR3 DNA follows: TGTGCCAGCAGTTTTGGAGCGGGAAACACCATATATTTT. Encoded protein: CASSFGAGNTIYF. The chain uses TRBV27 and TRBJ1-3; D unclear. The CDR3 runs 13 residues. V lost 3 bases to trimming and J lost 4 bases, with 7 bases between them. In germline, CDR1 is MNHEY, CDR2 SMNVEV (reference sequence).